What follows describes a single T cell receptor (beta chain). The data stem from a study of control samples from healthy donors and cancer patients. V lost 1 base to trimming and J lost 2 bases, with 8 bases between them. The germline CDR1 and CDR2 sequences are MGHRA and YSYEKL. The CDR3 is 14 amino acids. The table came from immunoSEQ multiplex PCR; TCRdb's copy has only in-frame clones and leaves some out. The repertoire holds about 140,000 clones, with about nine tenths as singletons. Sequenced sample: blood. This TCR was sampled from a man aged 30 to 39 in good health. The chain combines TRBV4-1 with TRBJ1-1; D not certain. This CDR3 is CASSQVRGNTEAFF. The CDR3 DNA reads TGCGCCAGCAGCCAAGTCAGAGGTAACACTGAAGCTTTCTTT.